This T cell receptor (beta chain) was captured in a study of CD8+ T cells in alopecia areata. V dropped 4 bases and J dropped 7 bases, with 13 bases sitting between them. The CDR3 has 13 residues. Germline V gene sequence: CDR1 SEHNR, CDR2 FQNEAQ (reference sequence). In this sample, this clone turned up a few times. Its antigen is unidentified. Points from the study as a whole: In scalp, tofacitinib significantly decreased clonality and expanded CD8+ clones among the top 100. Lesional scalp, especially alopecia totalis/universalis, showed higher clonality than normal scalp.

As the sequencing template, cDNA was produced by extracting RNA and reverse transcribing it. TCRdb keeps only in-frame clones here, not all; method: immunoSEQ multiplex PCR. Altogether fewer than 250,000 clones are present, 35% to 40% being singletons, with the ten largest covering around 0.48%. Noted treatment: oral pan-JAK inhibitor, 5-10 mg twice daily. Investigators sorted PBMCs to obtain both CD4+ and CD8+ T cells. The clonotype was recovered from a human donor with alopecia areata. This sample comprised CD4+ T cells sorted from blood, obtained at approximately week 30, from a patient treated with tofacitinib. This chain uses TRBV7-9 with TRBJ1-2; a possible D gene is TRBD1 (6 bases). The CDR3 nucleotides are TGTGCCAGCAGCTCCCAGGTGGGGGCTGGCTACACCTTC. This codes for CASSSQVGAGYTF.